These 23 T cell receptor beta chains originate from one sample sequenced in a study of low-dose radiotherapy and immunotherapy resistance in tumors. Time point here: after trial treatment. Treatment: LDRT plus nivolumab, ipilimumab, low-dose cyclophosphamide and aspirin (RACIN trial). With TRAV- and TRBV-specific primers, first-strand cDNA was made, covering the alpha and beta chains. TCRs underwent around 18 PCR cycles of amplification with a constant-region primer and V-primer adapter. TCRdb reprocessed the reads with MiXCR, giving one entry per CDR3 protein. The sample consists of about 30,000 distinct CDR3 sequences, about half of them appearing once. Sequencing was performed on PBMCs, taken after low-dose radiotherapy plus immunotherapy. Receptor source: a male donor with gallbladder cancer.

Points on this clonotype: At one boundary the junction diverges from the germline segment, which might be a read error. This chain joins TRBV19 and TRBJ2-2; the D gene is possibly TRBD2 (5 bases). Germline V gene data show CDR1 as LNHDA and CDR2 as SQIVND (reference sequence). The CDR3 extends over 14 amino acids. The CDR3 sequence: CASRQTGNTGELFF. The CDR3, as DNA: TGTGCCAGTAGACAAACGGGAAACACCGGTGAGCTGTTTTTT.

Within the sample, this clonotype is medium-sized. This chain uses TRBV6-2 or TRBV6-3 with TRBJ2-7; either TRBD1 or TRBD2 may supply D (6 bases each). This CDR3 contains 16 residues. In germline, CDR1 is MNHEY, CDR2 SVGEGT. V lost 6 bases and J lost 2, with 20 bases in between. The CDR3 coding sequence is TGTGCCAGCAGCAAACCCGGCCAGGGGAGGCCCTACGAGCAGTACTTC. Translated, it gives CASSKPGQGRPYEQYF.

In its sample, this clonotype ranks as medium-sized (0.01 to 0.1%). The chain recombines TRBV11-2 with TRBJ2-7; 7 positions agree with TRBD1. CDR1 SGHAT and CDR2 FQNNGV come from the germline V gene. The junction had 7 bases not matched to a gene; V was cut back by 8 bases and J by 6 bases. The CDR3 has 12 amino acids. CDR3 DNA: TGTGCCAGCGGCACAGGGGTGGCCGAGCAGTACTTC. This encodes CASGTGVAEQYF.

In its sample, this clonotype was seen many times. The CDR3 region has the DNA TGTGCCAGCAGCCAAGATAATTGGAACACCATATATTTT. This encodes CASSQDNWNTIYF. The V call is TRBV14, the J call TRBJ1-3; D call uncertain. Germline assignment: CDR1 SGHDN and CDR2 FVKESK. V was trimmed by 0 bases and J by 7 bases, leaving 7 bases between them. The CDR3 contains 13 residues.

This clonotype was observed many times. V gene TRBV30 combines with J gene TRBJ1-6; 7 positions agree with TRBD1. CDR3 length equals 12 residues. CDR1 is GTSNPN and CDR2 is SVGIG in the germline V gene (reference sequence). CDR3 nucleotides: TGTGCTTGGGACAGCAATAATTCACCCCTCCACTTT. This translates into CAWDSNNSPLHF. Full variable domain (remainder filled in from reference TRBV30 and TRBJ1-6): SQTIHQWPATLVQPVGSPLSLECTVEGTSNPNLYWYRQAAGRGLQLLFYSVGIGQISSEVPQNLSASRPQDRQFILSSKKLLLSDSGFYLCAWDSNNSPLHFGNGTRLTVT.

The chain links TRBV7-8 to TRBJ2-5; 10 bases align to TRBD2. The CDR3 spans 18 residues. The J segment lost 2 bases and the V segment lost 0 bases, leaving 9 bases of the junction unmatched. CDR1 and CDR2 (germline): SGHVS, FQNEAQ. This CDR3 is CASSLAHSGGAWQETQYF. Here the CDR3 DNA reads TGTGCCAGCAGCTTAGCCCACAGCGGGGGGGCCTGGCAAGAGACCCAGTACTTC.

Within the sample, this clonotype is medium-sized. V and J are TRBV6-1 and TRBJ2-4; D is ambiguous. Germline V gene data show CDR1 as MNHNS and CDR2 as SASEGT. CDR3 size: 15 residues. The ends were cut back, 0 bases at V and 6 bases at J, with 12 bases in the middle. The CDR3 DNA reads as TGTGCCAGCAGTGAAGCTGGAACGGGCCGAAACATTCAGTACTTC. Amino acid sequence: CASSEAGTGRNIQYF.

This clonotype was observed many times. The chain combines TRBV28 with TRBJ2-7; D remains ambiguous. Germline loops: CDR1 MDHEN, CDR2 SYDVKM. Deletions cut 2 bases from V and 1 base from J, with 9 bases between. The CDR3 has 14 amino acids. The CDR3 protein is CASSLEVKSYEQYF. In DNA form, the CDR3 reads TGTGCCAGCAGTTTAGAGGTCAAGTCCTACGAGCAGTACTTC.

This clonotype was detected ten times or more. The chain has TRBV11-3 and TRBJ2-1; unclear D gene. The CDR3 is 13 residues long. Germline values: CDR1 SGHNT, CDR2 YENEEA. V gave up 2 bases and J gave up 2 bases, with 4 bases separating them. The CDR3 DNA reads TGTGCCAGCAGCTTATTTGCCTACAATGAGCAGTTCTTC. Translating it yields CASSLFAYNEQFF.

In this sample, this clonotype is medium-sized. The chain joins TRBV6-2 or TRBV6-3 to TRBJ2-1; the D is unclear. The germline CDR1 and CDR2 sequences are MNHEY and SVGEGT. V lost 6 bases and J 0 bases, leaving 6 bases between the germline ends. This CDR3 is built from 13 residues. The CDR3 reads CASRGFSYNEQFF. The CDR3 nucleotides are TGTGCCAGCAGGGGGTTCTCCTACAATGAGCAGTTCTTC.

This clonotype is medium-sized within its sample. The V call is TRBV10-3, the J call TRBJ2-1, with TRBD1 matching over 9 bases. J lost 8 bases, V lost 9 bases, and 8 bases had no gene match. Germline V lookup: CDR1 ENHRY, CDR2 SYGVKD. This CDR3 has 13 amino acids. The CDR3 sequence: CAMGTGQNYEQFF. As DNA, the CDR3 is TGTGCCATGGGGACAGGGCAGAACTATGAGCAGTTCTTC.

This chain connects TRBV28 to TRBJ1-5; D ambiguous. The CDR3 is 13 amino acids. Germline CDR1 reads MDHEN; CDR2 reads SYDVKM. V gave up 6 bases and J gave up 0 bases, with 6 bases separating them. Written as DNA, the CDR3 is TGTGCCAGCAGCTACGATAGCAATCAGCCCCAGCATTTT. It encodes CASSYDSNQPQHF.

This clonotype qualifies as medium-sized. The chain has TRBV28 and TRBJ1-4; possibly TRBD1 for D (5 bases). The CDR3 is made up of 14 amino acids. Trimming cost V 6 bases and J 13 bases, with 21 bases left between them. CDR1 is MDHEN, CDR2 SYDVKM, per germline. The CDR3 DNA is TGTGCCAGCAGCCCGAATGTAGGACACCCGCCACTGTTTTTT. This gives the protein CASSPNVGHPPLFF.

This clonotype is deemed medium-sized. The chain uses TRBV2 and TRBJ2-7, with 7 bases aligning to TRBD1. Germline V gene data show CDR1 as SNHLY and CDR2 as FYNNEI. The CDR3 consists of 12 residues. The V and J ends lost 9 bases and 0 bases, in that order; junction bases with no gene match: 2. DNA for the CDR3: TGTGCCAGTAGGGACAGCTCCTACGAGCAGTACTTC. This translates into CASRDSSYEQYF.

The genes are TRBV15 and TRBJ2-1; 7 nucleotides line up with TRBD2. V trimming: 0 bases; J trimming: 2 bases; junction bases outside the gene matches: 7. Germline V CDR1 and CDR2: LNHNV, YYDKDF (reference sequence). CDR3 length: 17 residues. The CDR3 protein is CATSRELGGSTYNEQFF. The CDR3 DNA sequence: TGTGCCACCAGCAGAGAGCTCGGCGGGAGCACCTACAATGAGCAGTTCTTC.

This chain joins TRBV2 and TRBJ1-5; D remains ambiguous. This CDR3 spans 13 amino acids. Germline V gene lookup returns CDR1 SNHLY and CDR2 FYNNEI. Trimming shortened V by 2 bases and J by 2 bases, and 4 bases separated the two germline ends. The chain's CDR3 is CASSERRNQPQHF. The CDR3 DNA is TGTGCCAGCAGTGAAAGGCGCAATCAGCCCCAGCATTTT. The full variable domain, rest sourced from reference TRBV2 and TRBJ1-5, is EPEVTQTPSHQVTQMGQEVILRCVPISNHLYFYWYRQILGQKVEFLVSFYNNEISEKSEIFDDQFSVERPDGSNFTLKIRSTKLEDSAMYFCASSERRNQPQHFGDGTRLSIL.

The chain couples TRBV5-1 to TRBJ2-1; 7 nucleotides match TRBD1. Germline assignment: CDR1 SGHRS and CDR2 YFSETQ. The CDR3 sequence is 16 residues long. The junction had 13 bases not matched to a gene; V was cut back by 4 bases and J by 6 bases. The CDR3 sequence is CASSPRQGRTVNEQFF. CDR3 nucleotides: TGCGCCAGCAGCCCGAGACAGGGAAGGACTGTCAATGAGCAGTTCTTC.

This clonotype was picked up many times. This chain uses TRBV9 with TRBJ1-4; D call uncertain. CDR1 is SGDLS, CDR2 YYNGEE, per germline. There are 16 residues in the CDR3. Trimming took off 3 bases at V and 1 base at J, with 13 bases between the two ends. CDR3 DNA sequence: TGTGCCAGCAGCGCCGAGCTGTTGCGAACTAATGAAAAACTGTTTTTT. Translated: CASSAELLRTNEKLFF.

V gene TRBV4-1 combines with J gene TRBJ2-3; D is unresolved. The CDR3 extends over 12 amino acids. V was pared by 4 bases and J by 5 bases, with 7 bases between. Germline V gene lookup returns CDR1 MGHRA and CDR2 YSYEKL. The CDR3 loop is CASSLPGDTQYF. The DNA for the CDR3 is TGCGCCAGCAGCCTTCCTGGAGATACGCAGTATTTT.

The chain employs TRBV20-1 and TRBJ2-1; 9 bases fit TRBD2. CDR3 size: 14 residues. Germline loops: CDR1 DFQATT, CDR2 SNEGSKA (reference sequence). V gave up 3 bases and J gave up 5 bases; unmatched junction bases: 5. The CDR3 DNA follows: TGCAGTGCTAGGTGGCGGGGGGGAAACAATGAGCAGTTCTTC. It encodes CSARWRGGNNEQFF.

The genes are TRBV27 and TRBJ2-2; D gene unclear. The V and J ends lost 6 bases and 5 bases respectively, with 25 bases between them. CDR3 length: 18 residues. Germline CDR1 is MNHEY and CDR2 is SMNVEV (reference sequence). CDR3 protein: CASSPPPGPIGNTGELFF. The CDR3 DNA is TGTGCCAGCAGCCCCCCCCCCGGACCGATCGGAAATACCGGGGAGCTGTTTTTT.

A word on this clonotype: One base separates it from a far larger clone, so it is likely a read error. The V and J genes are TRBV4-3 and TRBJ2-1; possible D gene TRBD1, 5 bases. From germline, CDR1 is LGHNA and CDR2 YSLEER. Trimming pared 2 bases from V and 10 bases from J, leaving 12 bases between. The CDR3 has 13 residues. CDR3: CASSQLWGHEQFF. The DNA of the CDR3 is TGCGCCAGCAGCCAATTGTGGGGCCACGAGCAGTTCTTC.

The chain links TRBV28 to TRBJ2-7; 8 nucleotides line up with TRBD2. The CDR3 has 13 amino acids. V was pared by 6 bases and J by 2 bases, with 3 bases of the junction left unmatched. Germline V gene sequence: CDR1 MDHEN, CDR2 SYDVKM. CDR3 DNA sequence: TGTGCCAGCAGCGTTAGCGGGGCCTACGAGCAGTACTTC. This codes for CASSVSGAYEQYF.